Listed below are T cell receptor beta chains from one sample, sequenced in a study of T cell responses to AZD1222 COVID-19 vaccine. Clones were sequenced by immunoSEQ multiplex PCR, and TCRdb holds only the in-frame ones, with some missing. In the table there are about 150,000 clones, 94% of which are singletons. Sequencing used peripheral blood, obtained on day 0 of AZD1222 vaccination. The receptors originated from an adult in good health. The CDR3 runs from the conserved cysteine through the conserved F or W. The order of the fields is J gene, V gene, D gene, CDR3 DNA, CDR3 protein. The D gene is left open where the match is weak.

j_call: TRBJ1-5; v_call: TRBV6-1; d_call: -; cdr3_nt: TGTGCCAGCAGTGAATTCCCGAAGCAAGGGGAGGGTCAGCCCCAGCATTTT; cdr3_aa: CASSEFPKQGEGQPQHF
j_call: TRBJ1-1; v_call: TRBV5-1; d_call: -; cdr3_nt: TGCGCCAGCTCCGTCAACGCGAACACTGAAGCTTTCTTT; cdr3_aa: CASSVNANTEAFF
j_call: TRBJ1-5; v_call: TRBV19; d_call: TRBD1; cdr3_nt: TGTGCCAGTAGTATCCTTCAACAGGGGAATCAGCCCCAGCATTTT; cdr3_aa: CASSILQQGNQPQHF
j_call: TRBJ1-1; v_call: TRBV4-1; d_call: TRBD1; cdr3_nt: TGCGCCAGCAGCCAAAGTCCCCCTGAGGGGGCCTCTGAAGCTTTCTTT; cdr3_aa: CASSQSPPEGASEAFF
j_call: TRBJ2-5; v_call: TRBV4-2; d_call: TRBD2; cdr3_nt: TGTGCCAGCAGCCCAGGGACTAGCGGGCCCCAAGAGACCCAGTACTTC; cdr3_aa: CASSPGTSGPQETQYF
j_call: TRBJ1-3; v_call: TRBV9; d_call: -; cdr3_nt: TGTGCCAGCAGCGTAGGCGACTATGAAAACACCATATATTTT; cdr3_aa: CASSVGDYENTIYF
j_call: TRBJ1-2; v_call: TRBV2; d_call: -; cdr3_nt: TGTGCCAGCAGTGAAATAGGCAGGGAACTCGTTAACTATGGCTACACCTTC; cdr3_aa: CASSEIGRELVNYGYTF
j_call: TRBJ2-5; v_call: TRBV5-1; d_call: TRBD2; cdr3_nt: TGCGCCAGCAGGAGAGCGGGAGCGGAGGAGACCCAGTACTTC; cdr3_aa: CASRRAGAEETQYF
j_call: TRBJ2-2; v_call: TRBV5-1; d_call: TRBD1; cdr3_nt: TGCGCCAGCAGCACCCGGACAGGGACGAACACCGGGGAGCTGTTTTTT; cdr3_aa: CASSTRTGTNTGELFF
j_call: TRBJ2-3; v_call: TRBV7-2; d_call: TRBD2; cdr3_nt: TGTGCCAGCAGCTTAGTCTGGACTAGCGGAGATACGCAGTATTTT; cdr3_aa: CASSLVWTSGDTQYF